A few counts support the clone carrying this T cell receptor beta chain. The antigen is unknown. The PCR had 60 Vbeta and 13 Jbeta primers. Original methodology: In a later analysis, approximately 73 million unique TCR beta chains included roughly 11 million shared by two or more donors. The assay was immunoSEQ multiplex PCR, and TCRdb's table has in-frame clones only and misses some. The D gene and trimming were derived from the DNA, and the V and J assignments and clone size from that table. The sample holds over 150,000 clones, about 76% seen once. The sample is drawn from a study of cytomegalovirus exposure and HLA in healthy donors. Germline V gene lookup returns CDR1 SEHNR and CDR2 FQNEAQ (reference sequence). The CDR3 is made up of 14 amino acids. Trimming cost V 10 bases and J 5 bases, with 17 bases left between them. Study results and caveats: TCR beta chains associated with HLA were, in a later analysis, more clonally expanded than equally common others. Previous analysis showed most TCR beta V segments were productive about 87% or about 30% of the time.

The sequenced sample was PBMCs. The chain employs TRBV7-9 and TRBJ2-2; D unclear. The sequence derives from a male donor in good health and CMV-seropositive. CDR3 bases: TGTGCCACCACCCGCACGATCAGAACCGGGGAGCTGTTTTTT. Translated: CATTRTIRTGELFF. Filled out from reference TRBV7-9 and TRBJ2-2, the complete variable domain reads DTGVSQNPRHKITKRGQNVTFRCDPISEHNRLYWYRQTLGQGPEFLTYFQNEAQLEKSRLLSDRFSAERPKGSFSTLEIQRTEQGDSAMYLCATTRTIRTGELFFGEGSRLTVL.